This is a list of T cell receptor beta chains from one sample in a study of blood T cell repertoires in COVID-19. Here immunoSEQ multiplex PCR was the method, and the copy in TCRdb shows in-frame clones only, minus some. The sample holds roughly 150,000 clones; around 80% are singletons and the top ten take approximately 5.4%. Sequencing input: PBMCs or T cells enriched from blood (not recorded which). These receptors originate from a man aged 35-49 years who had recovered from COVID-19. CDR3s include the opening cysteine and the closing phenylalanine or tryptophan. Each record gives: D gene, clone size, V gene, J gene, CDR3 protein, CDR3 DNA. The D gene is left open where the match is weak. For some rows the clone size is stated as once, few or many, or as a class when expanded; others skip it.

d_gene: -; abundance: -; v_gene: TRBV20-1; j_gene: TRBJ2-5; CDR3aa: CSAIFQETQYF; CDR3nt: TGCAGTGCTATCTTTCAAGAGACCCAGTACTTC
d_gene: -; abundance: -; v_gene: TRBV7-9; j_gene: TRBJ2-1; CDR3aa: CASSFQGTYNEQFF; CDR3nt: TGTGCCAGCAGCTTCCAGGGGACATACAATGAGCAGTTCTTC
d_gene: -; abundance: -; v_gene: TRBV9; j_gene: TRBJ1-5; CDR3aa: CASSRGSNQPQHF; CDR3nt: TGTGCCAGCAGCCGGGGAAGCAATCAGCCCCAGCATTTT
d_gene: -; abundance: -; v_gene: TRBV15; j_gene: TRBJ2-1; CDR3aa: CATRFSTGVTFF; CDR3nt: TGTGCCACCAGGTTCTCGACAGGCGTTACTTTCTTC
d_gene: TRBD2; abundance: -; v_gene: TRBV5-4; j_gene: TRBJ2-2; CDR3aa: CASSSSTSGVAGELFF; CDR3nt: TGTGCCAGCAGCTCCTCAACTAGCGGGGTTGCCGGGGAGCTGTTTTTT
d_gene: -; abundance: once; v_gene: TRBV6-2/TRBV6-3; j_gene: TRBJ2-5; CDR3aa: CASSRNPTRAETQYF; CDR3nt: TGTGCCAGCAGTCGGAACCCGACTAGGGCAGAGACCCAGTACTTC
d_gene: -; abundance: -; v_gene: TRBV11-2; j_gene: TRBJ1-2; CDR3aa: CASSLTENYGYTF; CDR3nt: TGTGCCAGCAGCTTAACTGAAAACTATGGCTACACCTTC
d_gene: -; abundance: -; v_gene: TRBV7-2; j_gene: TRBJ2-3; CDR3aa: CASSSSGGATDTQYF; CDR3nt: TGTGCCAGCAGTTCCTCTGGGGGGGCCACAGATACGCAGTATTTT
d_gene: TRBD1; abundance: many; v_gene: TRBV5-3; j_gene: TRBJ1-6; CDR3aa: CARRLATGGGPPLHF; CDR3nt: TGTGCCAGAAGACTTGCGACAGGGGGTGGACCACCCCTCCACTTT
d_gene: -; abundance: -; v_gene: TRBV6-5; j_gene: TRBJ1-4; CDR3aa: CASSYSRPSNEKLFF; CDR3nt: TGTGCCAGCAGTTACTCGCGCCCATCTAATGAAAAACTGTTTTTT
d_gene: -; abundance: -; v_gene: TRBV6-5; j_gene: TRBJ2-7; CDR3aa: CASSYGHEQYF; CDR3nt: TGTGCCAGCAGTTATGGCCACGAGCAGTACTTC
d_gene: -; abundance: -; v_gene: TRBV21-1; j_gene: TRBJ2-3; CDR3aa: CASSKVWRGLAGGLPYTDTQYF; CDR3nt: TGTGCCAGCAGCAAAGTTTGGCGGGGACTAGCGGGGGGACTTCCCTACACAGATACGCAGTATTTT
d_gene: TRBD2; abundance: -; v_gene: TRBV30; j_gene: TRBJ2-1; CDR3aa: CACHPGGAYNEQFF; CDR3nt: TGTGCCTGCCACCCCGGGGGGGCCTACAATGAGCAGTTCTTC
d_gene: TRBD2; abundance: -; v_gene: TRBV5-1; j_gene: TRBJ2-3; CDR3aa: CASRRSGGAGDTQYF; CDR3nt: TGCGCCAGCAGGCGGAGCGGGGGGGCCGGAGATACGCAGTATTTT
d_gene: TRBD1; abundance: -; v_gene: TRBV7-9; j_gene: TRBJ1-5; CDR3aa: CASSPTGEYQPQHF; CDR3nt: TGTGCCAGCAGCCCTACAGGGGAGTATCAGCCCCAGCATTTT
d_gene: -; abundance: -; v_gene: TRBV5-6; j_gene: TRBJ1-1; CDR3aa: CASSFGPKNTEAFF; CDR3nt: TGTGCCAGCAGCTTTGGTCCTAAGAACACTGAAGCTTTCTTT
d_gene: -; abundance: -; v_gene: TRBV18; j_gene: TRBJ1-1; CDR3aa: CASSPLQGRDTEAFF; CDR3nt: TGTGCCAGCTCACCGCTTCAGGGTCGGGACACTGAAGCTTTCTTT
d_gene: -; abundance: -; v_gene: TRBV12-3/TRBV12-4; j_gene: TRBJ1-2; CDR3aa: CASSSWEPGGYTF; CDR3nt: TGTGCCAGCAGCTCTTGGGAGCCAGGAGGCTACACCTTC
d_gene: -; abundance: -; v_gene: TRBV5-4; j_gene: TRBJ2-5; CDR3aa: CASSNRGGRGETQYF; CDR3nt: TGTGCCAGCAGCAACAGGGGGGGCAGGGGAGAGACCCAGTACTTC
d_gene: TRBD1; abundance: -; v_gene: TRBV3-1/TRBV3-2; j_gene: TRBJ2-5; CDR3aa: CASSQGTGSRETQYF; CDR3nt: TGTGCCAGCAGCCAAGGGACAGGGAGTAGAGAGACCCAGTACTTC
d_gene: -; abundance: once; v_gene: TRBV30; j_gene: TRBJ1-1; CDR3aa: CAWSVQPSRGTEAFF; CDR3nt: TGTGCCTGGAGTGTTCAGCCCAGCAGGGGCACTGAAGCTTTCTTT
d_gene: -; abundance: -; v_gene: TRBV5-5; j_gene: TRBJ1-5; CDR3aa: CASSLFGGGFSEQPQHF; CDR3nt: TGTGCCAGCAGCTTATTTGGGGGCGGGTTCTCCGAGCAGCCCCAGCATTTT
d_gene: TRBD1; abundance: -; v_gene: TRBV7-9; j_gene: TRBJ1-2; CDR3aa: CASSPSRPTGDYGYTF; CDR3nt: TGTGCCAGCAGCCCCTCCCGGCCGACAGGGGACTATGGCTACACCTTC
d_gene: -; abundance: -; v_gene: TRBV10-2; j_gene: TRBJ1-2; CDR3aa: CASTETSANYGYTF; CDR3nt: TGCGCCAGCACCGAGACATCTGCTAACTATGGCTACACCTTC
d_gene: TRBD1; abundance: -; v_gene: TRBV25-1; j_gene: TRBJ1-2; CDR3aa: CASSKGATSGYTF; CDR3nt: TGTGCCAGCAGTAAGGGGGCGACAAGTGGCTACACCTTC
d_gene: -; abundance: -; v_gene: TRBV6-1; j_gene: TRBJ2-7; CDR3aa: CASSEKSGGVQYF; CDR3nt: TGTGCCAGCAGTGAAAAGTCCGGTGGTGTGCAGTACTTC
d_gene: -; abundance: once; v_gene: TRBV5-6; j_gene: TRBJ2-5; CDR3aa: CASSSGQGGETQYF; CDR3nt: TGTGCCAGCAGCTCCGGACAGGGAGGGGAGACCCAGTACTTC
d_gene: -; abundance: -; v_gene: TRBV19; j_gene: TRBJ1-3; CDR3aa: CASSTDRGNTIYF; CDR3nt: TGTGCCAGTAGTACAGATCGTGGAAACACCATATATTTT
d_gene: -; abundance: once; v_gene: TRBV27; j_gene: TRBJ1-3; CDR3aa: CASSLRQGGTPIYF; CDR3nt: TGTGCCAGCAGTTTACGGCAGGGAGGAACCCCCATATATTTT
d_gene: -; abundance: -; v_gene: TRBV6-5; j_gene: TRBJ1-2; CDR3aa: CASRKQLNYGYTF; CDR3nt: TGTGCCAGCAGAAAACAGCTCAACTATGGCTACACCTTC